Listed here is a single T cell receptor beta chain. As yet, its antigen is unknown. PCR used 60 Vbeta primers and 13 Jbeta primers. Data came from immunoSEQ multiplex PCR; TCRdb stores just in-frame clones and leaves some out. The data contain 120,000 or so clones, about 73% of them singletons. This sample was included in a study of cytomegalovirus exposure and HLA in healthy donors. Findings of the study overall: Earlier analysis found most TCR beta V segments productive about 90% or about 30% of the time. CMV antigen specificity of a few CMV-associated chains was confirmed in vitro.

The J segment lost 7 bases and the V segment lost 1 base, leaving 6 bases of the junction unmatched. The CDR3 is 15 amino acids. Germline V gene sequence: CDR1 SGDLS, CDR2 YYNGEE. The sequencing input was PBMCs. The TCR was taken from a woman between 40 and 55 years old in good health and CMV-seropositive. The chain has TRBV9 and TRBJ2-1; 9 bases agree with TRBD2. Here the CDR3 DNA reads TGTGCCAGCAGCGTATTGGGCGGGGGGGCAAATGAGCAGTTCTTC. This encodes CASSVLGGGANEQFF. The full variable domain, in which reference TRBV9 and TRBJ2-1 provide the parts outside the CDR3, is DSGVTQTPKHLITATGQRVTLRCSPRSGDLSVYWYQQSLDQGLQFLIQYYNGEERAKGNILERFSAQQFPDLHSELNLSSLELGDSALYFCASSVLGGGANEQFFGPGTRLTVL.